The 9 T cell receptor beta chains below all came from one sample that was sequenced in a study of cytomegalovirus exposure and HLA in healthy donors. The table came from immunoSEQ multiplex PCR; TCRdb's copy has only in-frame clones and leaves some out. In the table there are 65,000 to 80,000 clones, nearly 95% of which are singletons. Sequences were obtained from PBMCs. These receptors were taken from a woman aged 18 to 35 in good health and CMV-seronegative.

Only one count was recorded for this clone. This chain joins TRBV4-2 and TRBJ1-5, with 9 bases fitting TRBD1. The CDR3 contains 17 residues. The germline V gene has CDR1 LGHNA and CDR2 YNFKEQ. V was clipped by 4 bases and J by 0 bases; unmatched bases: 7. CDR3 sequence reads: CASSLGGQGYSNQPQHF. CDR3 DNA: TGTGCCAGCAGCCTCGGGGGACAGGGATATAGCAATCAGCCCCAGCATTTT.

The chain links TRBV30 to TRBJ1-1; D unresolved. The CDR3 is 11 amino acids. With 4 bases removed from V and 5 bases from J, the gap between germline ends came to 8 bases. Germline V gene lookup returns CDR1 GTSNPN and CDR2 SVGIG (reference sequence). As DNA, the CDR3 is TGTGCCTGGAACGAGAGGACTGAAGCTTTCTTT. This codes for CAWNERTEAFF.

V and J are TRBV28 and TRBJ2-2, with 8 bases fitting TRBD2. V lost 3 bases and J lost 3; bases outside the gene matches: 3. CDR3 length: 15 residues. Germline values: CDR1 MDHEN, CDR2 SYDVKM. CDR3 coding DNA: TGTGCCAGCAGTTTGGCGGGAGGTCACACCGGGGAGCTGTTTTTT. It specifies CASSLAGGHTGELFF.

This chain connects TRBV6-1 to TRBJ1-2, with 10 positions matching TRBD1. The V gene's germline CDR1 is MNHNS and CDR2 SASEGT. The CDR3 totals 16 residues. V was clipped by 1 base and J by 6 bases; unmatched bases: 8. The DNA of the CDR3 is TGTGCCAGCAGTGAAGGACCGACAGGGGGCGAGGATGGCTACACCTTC. Translating gives CASSEGPTGGEDGYTF.

This chain connects TRBV6-1 to TRBJ1-2; 10 positions agree with TRBD1. This CDR3 has 15 amino acids. V was pared by 3 bases and J by 1 base, with 2 bases of the junction left unmatched. CDR1 and CDR2 (germline): MNHNS, SASEGT. CDR3 loop: CASSDGTGVNYGYTF. CDR3 DNA sequence: TGTGCCAGCAGTGATGGGACAGGGGTTAACTATGGCTACACCTTC.

The J gene is TRBJ1-5, the V gene TRBV19; TRBD1 agrees at 8 bases. V shed 1 base and J 6 bases; nucleotides not matched to a gene: 5. The germline gives CDR1 LNHDA, CDR2 SQIVND (reference sequence). The CDR3 is made up of 15 amino acids. The CDR3 loop is CASSIAQGALQPQHF. The CDR3 DNA is TGTGCCAGTAGTATAGCCCAGGGGGCACTTCAGCCCCAGCATTTT.

The chain links TRBV7-2 to TRBJ2-5; 13 positions agree with TRBD2. In germline, CDR1 is SGHTA, CDR2 FQGNSA. The ends lost 1 base at V and 4 bases at J; junction bases unmatched: 6. CDR3 length: 17 residues. CDR3 region: CASSLVGTSGGAETQYF. The CDR3, as DNA: TGTGCCAGCAGCTTAGTTGGAACTAGCGGGGGGGCAGAGACCCAGTACTTC. The full variable domain, with the rest looked up from reference TRBV7-2 and TRBJ2-5, is GAGVSQSPSNKVTEKGKDVELRCDPISGHTALYWYRQSLGQGLEFLIYFQGNSAPDKSGLPSDRFSAERTGGSVSTLTIQRTQQEDSAVYLCASSLVGTSGGAETQYFGPGTRLLVL.

The V gene is TRBV6-1, the J gene TRBJ1-4, with D perhaps TRBD1 (6 bases). Germline assignment: CDR1 MNHNS and CDR2 SASEGT. V shed 1 base and J shed 8 bases, with 14 bases lying between them. CDR3 length: 15 residues. This chain's CDR3 is CASSEVLQGWEKLFF. The CDR3, as DNA: TGTGCCAGCAGTGAAGTACTGCAGGGGTGGGAAAAACTGTTTTTT.

The chain carries TRBV6-5 and TRBJ1-2; 7 bases are shared with TRBD1. V shed 2 bases and J 3 bases; nucleotides not matched to a gene: 9. In germline, CDR1 is MNHEY, CDR2 SVGAGI. The CDR3 spans 16 residues. CDR3 nucleotide sequence: TGTGCCAGCAGTTACGAGGTCAGGGGGAGGCACTATGGCTACACCTTC. Encoded protein: CASSYEVRGRHYGYTF.